Following are 25 T cell receptor beta chains from one sample sequenced in a study of breast tumors, draining lymph nodes, adjacent tissues (dated by TCRdb to about 2016). Receptors were amplified or captured by multiplex PCR. Sequenced on an Illumina HiSeq 2000. TCRdb handled the public reads itself, with Q25 trimming in fastp and clone calling in MiXCR, and kept productive beta chains. Here each entry gathers all rows of one CDR3 protein and keeps the most common genes and DNA. The sample includes about 52,000 distinct CDR3 sequences, with under 55% observed a single time. Jointly, the top ten make up over 9.5% of the sample. Sample: breast tumor tissue. The receptors originated from a female donor with breast cancer. Some clones in this sample may be carry-over from other donors' samples.

In its sample, this clonotype was seen many times. The rearrangement links TRBV7-2 to TRBJ2-7; possibly TRBD1 for D (6 bases). The ends were cut back, 5 bases at V and 2 bases at J, with 13 bases in the middle. The CDR3 covers 14 residues. Germline lookup yields CDR1 SGHTA and CDR2 FQGNSA. CDR3 region: CASSLTAGAYEQYF. Written as DNA, the CDR3 is TGTGCCAGCAGCCTTACAGCAGGGGCCTACGAGCAGTACTTC.

This clonotype was recorded only once. The junction departs from germline at one end; a sequencing error may be responsible. This chain connects TRBV3-1 to TRBJ2-1, with D unresolved. CDR1 is LGHDT, CDR2 YNNKEL, per germline (reference sequence). The length of the CDR3 is 13 residues. The CDR3 DNA is TGCGTCAGCAGCCAATTAGCCTCCAATGAGCAGTTCTTC. This translates into CVSSQLASNEQFF.

This clonotype was seen once. V and J are TRBV9 and TRBJ2-5, with D perhaps matching TRBD2 (6 bases). This CDR3 contains 12 residues. From germline, CDR1 is SGDLS and CDR2 YYNGEE. V lost 7 bases and J 5 bases, leaving 12 bases between the germline ends. CDR3 DNA sequence: TGTGCCAGCGGAGGGATGGACGAGACCCAGTACTTC. This codes for CASGGMDETQYF.

For this clonotype: A much bigger clone sits one base away, suggesting this may be a read error. The chain joins TRBV6-5 to TRBJ2-3, with 7 positions matching TRBD2. CDR3 length equals 16 residues. Germline-derived CDR1 and CDR2 are MNHEY and SVGAGI. V was pared by 6 bases and J by 0 bases, with 9 bases of the junction left unmatched. CDR3 sequence reads: CASRHRGSGSTDTQYF. In DNA, the CDR3 is TGTGCCAGCAGGCATCGGGGTAGCGGGAGCACAGATACGCAGTATTTT.

Ten or more counts support this clonotype. This rearrangement joins TRBV9 to TRBJ2-2; no clear D gene. The CDR3 has 15 residues. V lost 0 bases and J 3 bases, leaving 9 bases between the germline ends. CDR1 SGDLS and CDR2 YYNGEE come from the germline V gene. The CDR3 region is CASSVAEGYTGELFF. CDR3 nucleotides: TGTGCCAGCAGCGTAGCTGAAGGGTACACCGGGGAGCTGTTTTTT.

This clonotype has ten or more counts. The chain combines TRBV12-3 or TRBV12-4 with TRBJ1-1; unclear D gene. With 5 bases removed from V and 2 bases from J, the gap between germline ends came to 3 bases. The CDR3 loop spans 11 amino acids. The CDR3 here is CASSVNTEAFF. CDR3 sequence (DNA): TGTGCCAGCAGTGTTAACACTGAAGCTTTCTTT.

This clonotype has a count of ten or more. The chain uses TRBV20-1 and TRBJ2-7, with no clear D. The V gene's germline CDR1 is DFQATT and CDR2 SNEGSKA (reference sequence). CDR3 size: 13 residues. Deletions cut 3 bases from V and 3 bases from J, with 12 bases between. The DNA for the CDR3 is TGCAGTGCTAGTGCCCGCTCCAACTACGAGCAGTACTTC. Translated, it gives CSASARSNYEQYF.

This clonotype came up many times. The CDR3 DNA reads TGTGCCAGCAGTTACATGGACCACTCCTACGAGCAGTACTTC. Translation: CASSYMDHSYEQYF. This rearrangement joins TRBV6-2 or TRBV6-3 to TRBJ2-7, with D uncertain. CDR3 size: 14 residues. Germline V gives CDR1 MNHEY, CDR2 SVGEGT. The germline V and J ends were trimmed by 2 bases and 0 bases, with 8 bases remaining between them.

Points on this clonotype: The conserved final phenylalanine or tryptophan is absent from the CDR3, which likely points to a read error. The chain uses TRBV6-1 and TRBJ1-1; D ambiguous. The germline gives CDR1 MNHNS, CDR2 SASEGT. The CDR3 length is 14 residues. V was trimmed by 2 bases and J by 1 base, leaving 8 bases between them. Here the CDR3 reads CASSEFKENTEAFS. The CDR3 DNA is TGTGCCAGCAGTGAATTTAAGGAGAACACTGAAGCTTTCTCT.

This clonotype was counted at least ten times. This chain joins TRBV20-1 and TRBJ2-7; a possible D gene is TRBD2 (5 bases). CDR1 DFQATT and CDR2 SNEGSKA come from the germline V gene (reference sequence). CDR3 length: 12 residues. With 6 bases removed from V and 6 bases from J, the gap between germline ends came to 15 bases. CDR3 DNA: TGCAGTGCCACTTCCAGACGGGGCGAGCAGTACTTC. Translating gives CSATSRRGEQYF.

In this sample, this clonotype turned up a few times. This chain uses TRBV29-1 with TRBJ2-5; 10 nucleotides line up with TRBD2. The CDR3 runs 14 residues. V was clipped by 3 bases and J by 5 bases; unmatched bases: 6. CDR1 is SQVTM, CDR2 ANQGSEA, per germline. The CDR3 coding sequence is TGCAGCGTTGAGGCTAGCGGGAGTGGGGAGACCCAGTACTTC. It encodes CSVEASGSGETQYF.

By proportion, this clonotype is medium-sized. The chain has TRBV19 and TRBJ1-5, with a tentative D call TRBD1 (5 bases). Germline lookup yields CDR1 LNHDA and CDR2 SQIVND (reference sequence). The CDR3 has 13 residues. The V gene lost 8 bases and the J gene lost 7 bases, with 15 bases spanning the gap. CDR3 region: CASSGGGRQPQHF. In nucleotides, the CDR3 is TGTGCCAGTTCTGGGGGGGGAAGGCAGCCCCAGCATTTT.

This clonotype occurred many times. The CDR3 DNA is TGTGCCAGCAGCTTAGGAACGGGGATCACAGATACGCAGTATTTT. Its translation: CASSLGTGITDTQYF. The rearrangement uses TRBV7-2 and TRBJ2-3, with a weak D call TRBD2 (5 bases). Per germline, CDR1 SGHTA and CDR2 FQGNSA. The CDR3 runs to 15 residues. Trimming took 1 base from V and 2 from J, leaving 10 bases between them.

A single count supports this clonotype. V is TRBV25-1 and J is TRBJ2-7, with 13 bases fitting TRBD2. V lost 4 bases, J lost 1 base, and 7 bases stayed unmatched. The CDR3 extends over 17 amino acids. CDR1 is MGHDK and CDR2 is SYGVNS in the germline V gene. The CDR3 loop reads CASSVRTSGSRSYEQYF. The CDR3 DNA sequence: TGTGCCAGCAGTGTTAGGACTAGCGGGAGCCGATCCTACGAGCAGTACTTC.

This clonotype is labeled as medium-sized. J is TRBJ2-1 and V is TRBV15, with D perhaps TRBD2 (6 bases). Germline CDR1 is LNHNV and CDR2 is YYDKDF (reference sequence). Trimming stripped 1 base from V and 2 bases from J, with 15 bases between. This CDR3 contains 17 residues. CDR3 loop: CATSRVKGGTTYNEQFF. The DNA for the CDR3 is TGTGCCACCAGCAGAGTTAAAGGCGGGACGACCTACAATGAGCAGTTCTTC.

The chain employs TRBV24-1 and TRBJ2-3; 7 nucleotides align to TRBD2. This CDR3 spans 13 amino acids. The J segment lost 5 bases and the V segment lost 9 bases, leaving 7 bases of the junction unmatched. The germline V gene encodes CDR1 KGHDR and CDR2 SFDVKD. In nucleotides, the CDR3 is TGTGCCACCGGAGGACTAGATATAGATACGCAGTATTTT. As protein: CATGGLDIDTQYF.

This clonotype was seen a single time. The chain carries TRBV15 and TRBJ2-7, with 7 bases lining up with TRBD1. J was trimmed by 4 bases and V by 0 bases; bases with no gene match: 3. The germline V gene has CDR1 LNHNV and CDR2 YYDKDF (reference sequence). The CDR3 length is 14 residues. CDR3: CATSRETGWYEQYF. In DNA, the CDR3 is TGTGCCACCAGCAGAGAGACAGGGTGGTACGAGCAGTACTTC.

This sequence joins TRBV11-1 and TRBJ2-1; TRBD2 matches at 7 bases. Germline assignment: CDR1 SGHAT and CDR2 FQDESV (reference sequence). V was pared by 5 bases and J by 7 bases, with 17 bases of the junction left unmatched. The CDR3 is made up of 17 amino acids. CDR3 in DNA: TGTGCCAGCAGCGTTGTGGGTGGGGCGGGAGTTGTGAATGAGCAGTTCTTC. It codes for CASSVVGGAGVVNEQFF. Together with reference TRBV11-1 and TRBJ2-1, the CDR3 gives the full variable domain: EAEVAQSPRYKITEKSQAVAFWCDPISGHATLYWYRQILGQGPELLVQFQDESVVDDSQLPKDRFSAERLKGVDSTLKIQPAELGDSAMYLCASSVVGGAGVVNEQFFGPGTRLTVL.

The chain couples TRBV27 to TRBJ2-3, with TRBD2 matching over 8 bases. J lost 2 bases, V lost 5 bases, and 15 bases had no gene match. Germline V lookup: CDR1 MNHEY, CDR2 SMNVEV (reference sequence). The CDR3 runs to 18 residues. Here the CDR3 reads CASSLFPRIAGITDTQYF. Written as DNA, the CDR3 is TGTGCCAGCAGTCTTTTTCCCCGCATAGCGGGGATCACAGATACGCAGTATTTT.

Concerning this clonotype: One end of the junction is discordant with germline, which a read error may explain. The V gene is TRBV20-1, the J gene TRBJ1-4, with unresolved D. The germline V gene has CDR1 DFQATT and CDR2 SNEGSKA (reference sequence). The CDR3 runs to 16 residues. The CDR3 region has the DNA TGCAGTGCTAGATCGGGTTTTGGCCCCTCCGGTGAAACACTGTTTTTT. Translated, it gives CSARSGFGPSGETLFF.

The gene calls are TRBV10-3 and TRBJ2-2; maybe TRBD2 (6 bases). This CDR3 has 12 residues. V lost 11 bases to trimming and J lost 1 base, with 8 bases between them. Germline CDR1 and CDR2: ENHRY and SYGVKD. The CDR3 bases are TGTGCCGTTAGCGGGAACACCGGGGAGCTGTTTTTT. Its protein is CAVSGNTGELFF.

This clonotype was seen ten or more times. The chain has TRBV20-1 and TRBJ2-3; 7 nucleotides agree with TRBD2. Germline CDR1 reads DFQATT; CDR2 reads SNEGSKA (reference sequence). The CDR3 totals 11 residues. Losses at the gene ends were 5 bases for V and 10 bases for J; bases not matched to a gene: 6. The CDR3 protein is CSAPARGAQYF. The CDR3 nucleotides are TGCAGTGCTCCCGCACGGGGGGCGCAGTATTTT.

This clonotype was found once. This rearrangement joins TRBV7-9 to TRBJ2-7, with D tentatively TRBD1 or TRBD2 (5 bases each). The germline CDR1 and CDR2 sequences are SEHNR and FQNEAQ (reference sequence). The V gene lost 3 bases and the J gene lost 7 bases, with 16 bases spanning the gap. CDR3 length equals 14 residues. The CDR3 sequence: CASSFVRGAGEQYF. The CDR3 bases are TGTGCCAGCAGCTTCGTGCGAGGGGCTGGTGAGCAGTACTTC.

This clonotype was seen once. J is TRBJ2-5 and V is TRBV20-1; D is undetermined. This CDR3 comprises 14 residues. In germline, CDR1 is DFQATT, CDR2 SNEGSKA (reference sequence). Trimming removed 6 bases from V and 5 bases from J, with 19 bases in between. The CDR3 reads CSAIGETNQETQYF. Here the CDR3 DNA reads TGCAGTGCCATTGGAGAGACAAATCAGGAGACCCAGTACTTC.

The table lists this clonotype with a few counts. J is TRBJ2-3 and V is TRBV24-1, with D tentatively TRBD1 or TRBD2 (6 bases each). Trimming cost V 6 bases and J 0 bases, with 12 bases left between them. Germline V gives CDR1 KGHDR, CDR2 SFDVKD. The CDR3 covers 15 residues. CDR3 sequence (DNA): TGTGCCACCAGTCGTAAAGGGGGGAGCACAGATACGCAGTATTTT. This sequence encodes CATSRKGGSTDTQYF.